Described below is a single T cell receptor (beta chain) sequence and its context. What it binds is unknown. Naive CD8 cells were CD45RO-negative, positively selected for CCR7, excluding terminally differentiated effector memory CD45RA+ cells. The data stem from a study of shared clonotypes between healthy human individuals. Points from the study as a whole: Sampling involved blood alone; tissue repertoires likely differ. Non-shared clonotypes showed lower generation probabilities than clonotypes common to all four donors. Donor clonotype sharing was expected to depend on sequencing depth.

Approximately 200 ng DNA, about 30,000 T cell genomes, went into each sorted-subset replicate PCR. The repertoire was sequenced with immunoSEQ multiplex PCR; TCRdb's copy has only in-frame clones and lacks some. The repertoire holds some 1,900,000 clones, roughly 95% seen once, with 1% to 1.5% in the top ten. CDR1 is SGHTS, CDR2 YDEGEE, per germline. There are 13 residues in the CDR3. Trimming left V 0 bases short and J 6 bases short, with 7 bases between. The sequence was obtained from a man between 18 and 29 years old in good health. This sequence joins TRBV5-8 and TRBJ2-1, with D uncertain. Sequenced: naive CD8+ T cells sorted from blood. The CDR3 DNA reads TGTGCCAGCAGCTTGGCCTTAGCCAATGAGCAGTTCTTC. The encoded protein is CASSLALANEQFF.